The present T cell receptor beta chain was sequenced within a study of regulatory T cells in long-lasting Graves disease. Study as a whole: Antithyroid drug intake by newly diagnosed Graves' patients had lasted under 3 months.

Building of the TCR beta libraries involved iRepertoire HTBI primers and Arm-PCR of CDR3 regions. Per the authors' pipeline: In the combined samples, roughly 60 TRBV and 11 to 15 TRBJ segments were identified. TCRdb ran MiXCR on the multiplex PCR reads and lists one entry per CDR3 protein. Clone size and V and J calls follow TCRdb, not the original study. The repertoire includes about 450,000 distinct CDR3 sequences, about 15% of them detected once, and about 11% sits in the top ten. As for time point: newly diagnosed GD, antithyroid drugs for less than 3 months. Making the TCR library involved RNA that had been extracted from PBMCs. Recruitment took place at an endocrinology department in Xi'an, China. Germline values: CDR1 DFQATT, CDR2 SNEGSKA (reference sequence). V lost 1 base to trimming and J lost 2 bases; unmatched junction nucleotides: 4. CDR3 length: 14 amino acids. This same sample was also part of a study on T cells in Graves' hyperthyroidism and ophthalmopathy.

The chain recombines TRBV20-1 with TRBJ2-5, with 7 bases matching TRBD2. The origin of this receptor is a woman in her twenties or thirties with Graves disease. The sequenced sample was peripheral blood mononuclear cells (PBMCs), obtained at new diagnosis, from a patient treated with antithyroid drugs. The CDR3 region has the DNA TGCAGTGCTAGAGGGCCTAGCGGACAAGAGACCCAGTACTTC. It specifies CSARGPSGQETQYF.